Described below is a single T cell receptor (beta chain) sequence and its context. The target antigen is unknown. The germline CDR1 and CDR2 sequences are SEHNR and FQNEAQ (reference sequence). V was shortened by 5 bases and J by 7 bases, with 12 bases between the two germline ends. The CDR3 contains 13 residues. The sample is drawn from a study of T cell responses to AZD1222 COVID-19 vaccine. Whole-study context: Pooling of second doses given at about 4 or about 12 weeks was done. Broader study findings: Just 5 or 6 AZD1222 recipients tested seropositive at baseline. Clonal diversity may have been underestimated, and the donors were mostly white British, with more females than males. Spike was spanned by vaccine-associated CD4 TCRs, which were dominant at 160-218 and 743-854.

Sequencing used immunoSEQ multiplex PCR; TCRdb keeps in-frame clones, though not all of them. This table holds roughly 170,000 clones, about 86% found once. The sequence was collected from an adult in good health. The specimen comprised peripheral blood, sampled on day 0 of AZD1222 vaccination. The chain employs TRBV7-9 and TRBJ2-1; D may correspond to TRBD1 or TRBD2 (6 bases each). CDR3 DNA: TGTGCCAGCAGCCTGCTAGGGGGGAATGAGCAGTTCTTC. Translation gives CASSLLGGNEQFF. The full variable domain, with the rest looked up from reference TRBV7-9 and TRBJ2-1, is DTGVSQNPRHKITKRGQNVTFRCDPISEHNRLYWYRQTLGQGPEFLTYFQNEAQLEKSRLLSDRFSAERPKGSFSTLEIQRTEQGDSAMYLCASSLLGGNEQFFGPGTRLTVL.